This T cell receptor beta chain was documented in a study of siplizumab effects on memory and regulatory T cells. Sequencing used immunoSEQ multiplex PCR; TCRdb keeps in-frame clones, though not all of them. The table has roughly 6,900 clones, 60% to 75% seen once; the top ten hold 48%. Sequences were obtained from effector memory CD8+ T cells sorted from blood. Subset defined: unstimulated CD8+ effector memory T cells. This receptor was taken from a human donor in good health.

For the CDR3, the DNA is TGTGCCAGCAGCCCCAGACTGTGGACCAACCAAGAGACCCAGTACTTC. This codes for CASSPRLWTNQETQYF. V gene TRBV7-9 combines with J gene TRBJ2-5; no firm D call. V lost 5 bases and J 0 bases, leaving 16 bases between the germline ends. The CDR3 runs to 16 residues. Per germline, CDR1 SEHNR and CDR2 FQNEAQ (reference sequence).